A selection of T cell receptor beta chains follows, all from one sample in a study of T cell responses to AZD1222 COVID-19 vaccine. The assay was immunoSEQ multiplex PCR, and TCRdb's table has in-frame clones only and misses some. The repertoire has 60,000 to 75,000 clones, about four fifths of them found once; the top ten carry approximately 5.9%. The sample in question was peripheral blood, obtained 28 days after the second AZD1222 dose. These receptors all stem from an adult who received the AZD1222 COVID-19 vaccine. Each CDR3 is given with its conserved first and last residue. D genes are given only for firm matches. Clone size is stated in some rows and not others, as once, few, many or a class when expanded.

TRBJ2-3	.	14	TRBV7-2	.	TGTGCCAGCAGCTTATGGGGGAGCACAGATACGCAGTATTTT	CASSLWGSTDTQYF
TRBJ1-1	few	16	TRBV4-2	TRBD1	TGTGCCAGCAGCCAAGGGGACAGCTGGGACAACGCTGAAGCTTTCTTT	CASSQGDSWDNAEAFF
TRBJ2-3	.	13	TRBV5-6	.	TGTGCCAGCAGCCCGGCCGTAACAGATACGCAGTATTTT	CASSPAVTDTQYF
TRBJ1-1	.	14	TRBV4-2	.	TGTGCCAGCAGCCAAGATATGGGATTCGGTGAAGCTTTCTTT	CASSQDMGFGEAFF
TRBJ1-1	once	19	TRBV4-1	TRBD1	TGCGCCATCCGCCCCCGGCCCGGGACAGAAGTTCCCATGAACACTGAAGCTTTCTTT	CAIRPRPGTEVPMNTEAFF
TRBJ2-4	.	14	TRBV5-4	.	TGTGCCAGCAGCGCCTCCTCTGCCAAAAACATTCAGTACTTC	CASSASSAKNIQYF
TRBJ1-1	.	12	TRBV7-9	.	TGTGCCAGCAGCTTACGGGGGACTGAAGCTTTCTTT	CASSLRGTEAFF
TRBJ2-1	.	13	TRBV27	.	TGTGCCAGCAGTTTCCGGGGGTGGGATGAGCAGTTCTTC	CASSFRGWDEQFF
TRBJ2-3	.	12	TRBV7-9	.	TGTGCCAGCAGCTTCACGGGAGATACGCAGTATTTT	CASSFTGDTQYF
TRBJ2-7	.	13	TRBV7-2	.	TGTGCCAGCAGCTACGTGGCCCTTTACGAGCAGTACTTC	CASSYVALYEQYF
TRBJ2-7	.	13	TRBV5-5	.	TGTGCCAGCAGCTCGATGCCCAGCCTTGAGCAGTACTTC	CASSSMPSLEQYF
TRBJ1-2	.	14	TRBV5-1	.	TGCGCCAGCAGCCCCAGAGGGGGGGGATTAGGCTACACCTTC	CASSPRGGGLGYTF
TRBJ1-1	.	14	TRBV6-1	.	TGTGCCAGCAGTGAATCCCCTGGGGGCACTGAAGCTTTCTTT	CASSESPGGTEAFF
TRBJ2-7	.	15	TRBV7-9	.	TGTGCCAGCAGCGGCCCTGAGAACGGGGATGGAGAGCAGTACTTC	CASSGPENGDGEQYF
TRBJ1-1	.	16	TRBV7-6	.	TGTGCCAGCAGCTTAGCGCGAGAGGGATTTAACACTGAAGCTTTCTTT	CASSLAREGFNTEAFF
TRBJ1-1	.	12	TRBV6-2/TRBV6-3	.	TGTGCCAGCAGTTACATGGACACTGAAGCTTTCTTT	CASSYMDTEAFF
TRBJ1-2	once	15	TRBV6-4	TRBD1	TGTGCCAGCAGTGACCAAGGACAGGGAGCTCGCGGCTACACCTTC	CASSDQGQGARGYTF
TRBJ2-6	.	13	TRBV7-8	.	TGTGCCAGCAGCTTCTCTGGGGCCAACGTCCTGACTTTC	CASSFSGANVLTF
TRBJ1-2	.	14	TRBV5-5	.	TGTGCCAGCAGCTTGGCCGGGGAACACTATGGCTACACCTTC	CASSLAGEHYGYTF
TRBJ2-7	few	14	TRBV5-6	TRBD1	TGTGCCAGCAGCTTCGGGACAGGCTCCTACGAGCAGTACTTC	CASSFGTGSYEQYF
TRBJ1-2	.	12	TRBV2	.	TGTGCCAGCAGTAAGGGTCACTATGGCTACACCTTC	CASSKGHYGYTF
TRBJ2-3	.	16	TRBV5-1	.	TGCGCCAGCAGCACCTTTTCGGGCGGGGGCACAGATACGCAGTATTTT	CASSTFSGGGTDTQYF
TRBJ2-3	.	15	TRBV15	.	TGTGCCACCAGCAGAGATAGGGGGGTCACAGATACGCAGTATTTT	CATSRDRGVTDTQYF
TRBJ2-2	.	16	TRBV18	TRBD2	TGTGCCAGCTCACCTCGGCTAGCGGGGGAAACCGGGGAGCTGTTTTTT	CASSPRLAGETGELFF
TRBJ1-4	once	17	TRBV4-2	.	TGTGCCAGCAGCCACCCCGGGGGGGTTCTTCCTAATGAAAAACTGTTTTTT	CASSHPGGVLPNEKLFF
TRBJ2-5	.	14	TRBV2	TRBD1	TGTGCCAGCAGGGTGGACAGGGGGGAGGAGACCCAGTACTTC	CASRVDRGEETQYF
TRBJ2-6	.	20	TRBV4-1	TRBD1	TGCGCCAGCAGCCGAACGAGCCCCGGGACAGGGTCCCCTGGGGCCAACGTCCTGACTTTC	CASSRTSPGTGSPGANVLTF
TRBJ1-2	.	14	TRBV6-5	TRBD1	TGTGCCAGCAGTTTCCTACAGGGAGGGGGCGGCTACACCTTC	CASSFLQGGGGYTF
TRBJ1-1	.	16	TRBV7-9	.	TGTGCCAGCAGCCCCCATCGGGGGGTGTCGAACACTGAAGCTTTCTTT	CASSPHRGVSNTEAFF
TRBJ2-1	.	17	TRBV19	.	TGTGCCAGTAGTATAGATCCGGACAGCGAAGACTACAATGAGCAGTTCTTC	CASSIDPDSEDYNEQFF
TRBJ2-7	once	13	TRBV5-4	.	TGTGCCAGCAGCCGGGGGACAGCGTACGAGCAGTACTTC	CASSRGTAYEQYF
TRBJ1-6	.	17	TRBV14	.	TGTGCCAGCAGCCAAGATCGGGCAGAAGACTATAATTCACCCCTCCACTTT	CASSQDRAEDYNSPLHF
TRBJ1-2	.	16	TRBV11-2	TRBD1	TGTGCCAGCAGCGATCCCGGGACAGGGATCTCCTATGGCTACACCTTC	CASSDPGTGISYGYTF
TRBJ2-7	.	13	TRBV19	.	TGTGCCAGTAGTCTGGCCCCCCGGGACGAGCAGTACTTC	CASSLAPRDEQYF
TRBJ2-5	.	15	TRBV7-2	TRBD2	TGTGCCAGCAGCTTAGGGCTAGCGGGGGTAGAGACCCAGTACTTC	CASSLGLAGVETQYF
TRBJ1-5	.	15	TRBV7-2	.	TGTGCCAGCAGCTTATTGATCCGGGGGCATCAGCCCCAGCATTTT	CASSLLIRGHQPQHF
TRBJ1-1	.	14	TRBV5-5	.	TGTGCCAGCAGCTGGACCTGGGGGAACACTGAAGCTTTCTTT	CASSWTWGNTEAFF
TRBJ1-2	.	13	TRBV4-3	.	TGCGCCAGCAGCCAAGTTCTGGGACATGGCTACACCTTC	CASSQVLGHGYTF
TRBJ1-3	.	14	TRBV9	.	TGTGCCAGCACCGCCGGGGGGGTTGGAAACACCATATATTTT	CASTAGGVGNTIYF
TRBJ2-7	.	12	TRBV6-2/TRBV6-3	.	TGTGCCAGCAGTTACTCGGTCCACGAGCAGTACTTC	CASSYSVHEQYF
TRBJ2-1	medium-sized	16	TRBV6-4	TRBD2	TGTGCCAGCAGTGACTCCTCGACTAGCGACTACAATGAGCAGTTCTTC	CASSDSSTSDYNEQFF
TRBJ1-3	.	20	TRBV7-8	.	TGTGCCAGCAGCGCGTTTTGGCCCGATCGCAGGGGATTAGCTGGAAACACCATATATTTT	CASSAFWPDRRGLAGNTIYF
TRBJ2-7	.	18	TRBV23-1	TRBD1	TGCGCCAGCAGTCCTCCCCCACCGGGACAGGGTTTGACCTACGAGCAGTACTTC	CASSPPPPGQGLTYEQYF
TRBJ2-1	.	13	TRBV5-1	TRBD2	TGCGCCAGCAGCTACGGGGGGGCCAATGAGCAGTTCTTC	CASSYGGANEQFF
TRBJ2-6	.	15	TRBV6-5	.	TGTGCCAGCAGTAACCTGATCTCTGGGGCCAACGTCCTGACTTTC	CASSNLISGANVLTF
TRBJ2-7	few	14	TRBV6-5	TRBD1	TGTGCCAGCAGCCGTCGGGACAGGGGAGACGAGCAGTACTTC	CASSRRDRGDEQYF
TRBJ1-2	.	13	TRBV5-1	.	TGCGCCAGCAGCTTGGTAAGGGCCCGCGGCTACACCTTC	CASSLVRARGYTF
TRBJ2-7	.	16	TRBV5-5	.	TGTGCCAGCAGCTTGTTCCCAGGGGATGTCTCCTACGAGCAGTACTTC	CASSLFPGDVSYEQYF
TRBJ1-2	.	13	TRBV5-8	.	TGTGCCAGCAGCTTGGCGGACTCGGGAGGCTACACCTTC	CASSLADSGGYTF
TRBJ1-1	.	15	TRBV6-5	.	TGTGCCAGCAGTACTACAGGTGGGTCGAACACTGAAGCTTTCTTT	CASSTTGGSNTEAFF
TRBJ1-1	.	16	TRBV5-1	TRBD1	TGCGCCAGCAGCGTACAGACAGGGGGCCGGGACACTGAAGCTTTCTTT	CASSVQTGGRDTEAFF
TRBJ2-3	.	15	TRBV6-5	.	TGTGCCAGCAGTTACAAATGGACCTTCACAGATACGCAGTATTTT	CASSYKWTFTDTQYF
TRBJ2-2	few	15	TRBV7-8	TRBD1	TGTGCCAGCAGTATTGCAGGGGGCCGGACCGGGGAGCTGTTTTTT	CASSIAGGRTGELFF
TRBJ1-2	.	13	TRBV24-1	TRBD1	TGTGCCACCAGTACCGGGACAGACTATGGCTACACCTTC	CATSTGTDYGYTF
TRBJ1-3	once	13	TRBV11-2	.	TGTGCCAGCAGCTTTGACAGGATAGACACCATATATTTT	CASSFDRIDTIYF